These 27 T cell receptor beta chains were sequenced from one sample in a study of blood T cell repertoires in COVID-19. Sequenced by immunoSEQ multiplex PCR; TCRdb stores in-frame clones only, minus some. The sample consists of 150,000 to 200,000 clones, more than 70% of them appearing once. The sequenced sample was peripheral blood. All receptors come from a man aged 35 to 55 with active or convalescent COVID-19.

The CDR3 DNA is TGTGCCAGCAGCTGGGTGACAGACTATGGCTACACCTTC. Residues: CASSWVTDYGYTF. The chain recombines TRBV7-9 with TRBJ1-2; D is perhaps TRBD1 (5 bases). Trimming removed 4 bases at V and 3 bases at J, with 9 bases between. Germline V CDR1 and CDR2: SEHNR, FQNEAQ (reference sequence). This CDR3 spans 13 amino acids. The complete variable domain, with remaining parts taken from reference TRBV7-9 and TRBJ1-2, reads DTGVSQNPRHKITKRGQNVTFRCDPISEHNRLYWYRQTLGQGPEFLTYFQNEAQLEKSRLLSDRFSAERPKGSFSTLEIQRTEQGDSAMYLCASSWVTDYGYTFGSGTRLTVV.

The rearrangement links TRBV3-1 (or the pseudogene TRBV3-2) to TRBJ2-1, with 7 bases identical to TRBD2. Trimming removed 5 bases from V and 0 bases from J; junction bases left unmatched: 16. Germline CDR1 and CDR2: LGHDT and YNNKEL (reference sequence). The CDR3 loop spans 19 amino acids. The CDR3 spells CASSLYSGAHSSSYNEQFF. The CDR3 nucleotides are TGTGCCAGCAGCTTGTACAGCGGGGCCCATTCGAGCTCCTACAATGAGCAGTTCTTC.

The chain recombines TRBV20-1 with TRBJ2-7, with D perhaps TRBD2 (6 bases). The germline CDR1 and CDR2 sequences are DFQATT and SNEGSKA (reference sequence). This CDR3 has 11 residues. The germline V and J ends were trimmed by 3 bases and 6 bases, with 9 bases remaining between them. The DNA for the CDR3 is TGCAGTGCTAGTGCGGGGTCCGAGCAGTACTTC. Its protein product is CSASAGSEQYF.

V is TRBV30 and J is TRBJ1-5, with no clear D. Germline values: CDR1 GTSNPN, CDR2 SVGIG (reference sequence). This CDR3 comprises 13 residues. V lost 1 base and J lost 7, with 11 bases in between. The CDR3 region is CAWSALSLQPQHF. CDR3 in DNA: TGTGCCTGGAGTGCTCTCTCTCTCCAGCCCCAGCATTTT.

The chain uses TRBV10-3 and TRBJ1-2, with a weak D call TRBD1 (5 bases). Germline CDR1 is ENHRY and CDR2 is SYGVKD. V was shortened by 0 bases and J by 3 bases, with 8 bases between the two germline ends. The CDR3 is 14 residues long. The CDR3 is CAISESPRDYGYTF. CDR3 nucleotides: TGTGCCATCAGTGAGTCTCCCAGGGACTATGGCTACACCTTC.

The V call is TRBV9, the J call TRBJ1-1; no definite D call. This CDR3 region has 14 residues. V shed 3 bases and J shed 0 bases, with 9 bases lying between them. The germline V gene encodes CDR1 SGDLS and CDR2 YYNGEE. The chain's CDR3 is CASSATALNTEAFF. CDR3 sequence (DNA): TGTGCCAGCAGCGCTACAGCCCTGAACACTGAAGCTTTCTTT.

The chain couples TRBV6-2 or TRBV6-3 to TRBJ2-2; the match to TRBD1 covers 7 bases. This CDR3 contains 16 residues. Per the germline V gene, CDR1 is MNHEY and CDR2 is SVGEGT. V lost 0 bases to trimming and J lost 5 bases; unmatched junction nucleotides: 6. The DNA of the CDR3 is TGTGCCAGCAGTTACTCGACAGGGTCCAGGACCGGGGAGCTGTTTTTT. It is translated as CASSYSTGSRTGELFF.

CDR3 sequence (DNA): TGTGCCTGGAGTGTAGGGGCGACAGGGAATCAGCCCCAGCATTTT. As protein: CAWSVGATGNQPQHF. The J gene is TRBJ1-5, the V gene TRBV30, with TRBD1 matching 7 bases. The V gene end was trimmed by 0 bases and the J gene end by 4 bases; junction bases not matched to a gene: 6. Germline V CDR1 and CDR2: GTSNPN, SVGIG (reference sequence). This CDR3 region has 15 residues.

This chain connects TRBV7-8 to TRBJ2-5, with 8 bases aligning to TRBD2. From germline, CDR1 is SGHVS and CDR2 FQNEAQ. V gave up 5 bases and J gave up 0 bases; unmatched junction bases: 5. There are 15 residues in the CDR3. The DNA of the CDR3 is TGTGCCAGCAGCAGTAGCGGGGATTACCAAGAGACCCAGTACTTC. Encoded protein: CASSSSGDYQETQYF.

The sample holds a few counts of this clone. This chain links TRBV28 with TRBJ1-5; 9 bases map to TRBD1. Germline CDR1 MDHEN, CDR2 SYDVKM. V lost 8 bases and J lost 7; bases outside the gene matches: 12. This CDR3 is 15 amino acids long. CDR3 nucleotide sequence: TGTGCCAGCCTCCCCGGGACAGGGATCTGGCAGCCCCAGCATTTT. Translated: CASLPGTGIWQPQHF.

J is TRBJ2-1 and V is TRBV11-3, with 12 positions matching TRBD2. Germline trimming cut 5 bases from V and 8 bases from J; bases unmatched to any gene: 13. This CDR3 comprises 17 residues. Looked up from germline, CDR1 is SGHNT and CDR2 is YENEEA. CDR3 DNA: TGTGCCAGCAGCCCAGCGGCTAGCGGGGGGGCCGGGGATGAGCAGTTCTTC. It specifies CASSPAASGGAGDEQFF.

In its sample, this clone was seen once. The chain links TRBV28 to TRBJ2-2; no clear D. The ends were cut back, 3 bases at V and 4 bases at J, with 15 bases in the middle. Germline CDR1 reads MDHEN; CDR2 reads SYDVKM. This CDR3 has 16 amino acids. This chain's CDR3 is CASSFLSSGSTGELFF. CDR3 DNA: TGTGCCAGCAGTTTTTTAAGTTCAGGCTCCACCGGGGAGCTGTTTTTT.

This chain links TRBV7-2 with TRBJ2-1; 12 positions match TRBD2. The V segment lost 5 bases and the J segment 6 bases; nucleotides outside the gene matches: 8. Germline lookup yields CDR1 SGHTA and CDR2 FQGNSA. There are 16 residues in the CDR3. Here the CDR3 DNA reads TGTGCCAGCAGCCGGACTAGCGGGACTAGAGGCAATGAGCAGTTCTTC. Amino acids: CASSRTSGTRGNEQFF. The full variable domain, its missing parts supplied by reference TRBV7-2 and TRBJ2-1, is GAGVSQSPSNKVTEKGKDVELRCDPISGHTALYWYRQSLGQGLEFLIYFQGNSAPDKSGLPSDRFSAERTGGSVSTLTIQRTQQEDSAVYLCASSRTSGTRGNEQFFGPGTRLTVL.

This sequence joins TRBV5-1 and TRBJ1-1, with D uncertain. In germline, CDR1 is SGHRS, CDR2 YFSETQ. Trimming pared 0 bases from V and 3 bases from J, leaving 12 bases between. The CDR3 covers 15 residues. CDR3 DNA: TGCGCCAGCAGCTTGGTCGGGCGGAGGGACACTGAAGCTTTCTTT. Translating it yields CASSLVGRRDTEAFF.

V gene TRBV29-1 combines with J gene TRBJ2-3; D gene unclear. Germline V lookup: CDR1 SQVTM, CDR2 ANQGSEA. The CDR3 is made up of 16 amino acids. The V gene lost 3 bases and the J gene lost 0 bases, with 16 bases spanning the gap. The CDR3 here is CSVDALAEASTDTQYF. Here the CDR3 DNA reads TGCAGCGTTGACGCGTTAGCAGAAGCTAGCACAGATACGCAGTATTTT.

The chain uses TRBV6-4 and TRBJ1-2; 10 nucleotides line up with TRBD1. Germline CDR1 is MRHNA and CDR2 is SNTAGT. Germline trimming cut 6 bases from V and 7 bases from J; bases unmatched to any gene: 11. This CDR3 comprises 15 residues. The DNA of the CDR3 is TGTGCCAGCAGAGCCAACCCGGGACAGGGGCCTGGCTACACCTTC. This gives the protein CASRANPGQGPGYTF.

The chain combines TRBV10-3 with TRBJ1-1; 7 nucleotides align to TRBD1. The CDR3 is 13 residues long. CDR1 is ENHRY and CDR2 is SYGVKD in the germline V gene. Unmatched junction bases numbered 8, after V lost 9 bases and J lost 4 bases. The CDR3 nucleotides read TGTGCCATTGCACAGGGGTCTGGCACTGAAGCTTTCTTT. This translates into CAIAQGSGTEAFF.

The chain employs TRBV3-1 (or the pseudogene TRBV3-2) and TRBJ1-2, with a weak D call TRBD1 (5 bases). CDR1 and CDR2 from the germline V gene are LGHDT and YNNKEL (reference sequence). This CDR3 comprises 12 residues. V shed 4 bases and J shed 5 bases, with 8 bases lying between them. In DNA, the CDR3 is TGTGCCAGCAGCCGGAAGGGGTATGGCTACACCTTC. As protein: CASSRKGYGYTF.

The V call is TRBV18, the J call TRBJ1-2, with D hard to call. The germline V gene has CDR1 KGHSH and CDR2 LQKENI. The length of the CDR3 is 12 residues. The V and J ends lost 3 bases and 1 base respectively, with 3 bases between them. The CDR3 region is CASSPGNYGYTF. CDR3 bases: TGTGCCAGCTCACCCGGTAACTATGGCTACACCTTC.

The V and J genes are TRBV5-8 and TRBJ2-5, with 8 bases identical to TRBD2. This CDR3 has 16 residues. V shed 4 bases and J 5 bases; nucleotides not matched to a gene: 13. Germline V CDR1 and CDR2: SGHTS, YDEGEE. The chain's CDR3 is CASSPGVAGRWETQYF. The CDR3 DNA is TGTGCCAGCAGCCCTGGGGTAGCGGGGCGATGGGAGACCCAGTACTTC.

This clone was seen a single time. A much larger clone differs from this one at a single base, so this may be a read error. The V and J genes are TRBV28 and TRBJ2-1; 7 nucleotides line up with TRBD1. This CDR3 has 14 residues. J lost 2 bases, V lost 2 bases, and 0 bases had no gene match. The germline CDR1 and CDR2 sequences are MDHEN and SYDVKM. Here the CDR3 DNA reads TGTGCCAGCAGTTTAGGGACAGCCTACAATGAGCAGTTCTTC. Its translation: CASSLGTAYNEQFF.

The chain carries TRBV7-9 and TRBJ1-1, with 7 bases lining up with TRBD1. The CDR3 sequence is 13 residues long. V shed 3 bases and J 7 bases; nucleotides not matched to a gene: 5. Germline V gene lookup returns CDR1 SEHNR and CDR2 FQNEAQ (reference sequence). As DNA, the CDR3 is TGTGCCAGCAGCTTTACCCGGGACAGTGAAGCTTTCTTT. As protein: CASSFTRDSEAFF.

Regarding this clone: The junction differs from germline at one of its ends, possibly a read error. This CDR3 reads CASSNRDTILHF. DNA for the CDR3: TGCGCCAGCAGCAACCGGGACACTATTCTGCATTTT. This chain joins TRBV4-1 and TRBJ1-3; a possible D gene is TRBD1 (6 bases). Germline V gene lookup returns CDR1 MGHRA and CDR2 YSYEKL. The CDR3 contains 12 residues.

The V and J genes are TRBV5-6 and TRBJ2-7, with D possibly being TRBD2 (5 bases). From germline, CDR1 is SGHDT and CDR2 YYEEEE. This CDR3 has 15 amino acids. The V end was cut by 6 bases, the J end by 2 bases, with 18 bases between. The DNA for the CDR3 is TGTGCCAGCACCCGCGGGTCGAGGGCCGCCTACGAGCAGTACTTC. Protein: CASTRGSRAAYEQYF.

CDR3 nucleotides: TGTGCCAGCAGCTTAGACAGGGTAAGGCGGAAGGAGCCTACTGAAGCTTTCTTT. Protein sequence: CASSLDRVRRKEPTEAFF. The gene calls are TRBV7-8 and TRBJ1-1; tentatively, D is TRBD1 (6 bases). V dropped 1 base and J dropped 5 bases, with 23 bases sitting between them. Looked up from germline, CDR1 is SGHVS and CDR2 is FQNEAQ. This CDR3 has 18 residues. The full variable domain, with the rest looked up from reference TRBV7-8 and TRBJ1-1, is GAGVSQSPRYKVAKRGQDVALRCDPISGHVSLFWYQQALGQGPEFLTYFQNEAQLDKSGLPSDRFFAERPEGSVSTLKIQRTQQEDSAVYLCASSLDRVRRKEPTEAFFGQGTRLTVV.

This chain links TRBV7-2 with TRBJ2-5; 9 positions match TRBD2. The CDR3 runs to 17 residues. Looked up from germline, CDR1 is SGHTA and CDR2 is FQGNSA. V gave up 0 bases and J gave up 5 bases; unmatched junction bases: 10. The CDR3: CASSLAGLAGLGETQYF. CDR3 nucleotides: TGTGCCAGCAGCTTAGCAGGTCTAGCGGGGTTAGGGGAGACCCAGTACTTC. The variable domain in full, completed from reference TRBV7-2 and TRBJ2-5, reads GAGVSQSPSNKVTEKGKDVELRCDPISGHTALYWYRQSLGQGLEFLIYFQGNSAPDKSGLPSDRFSAERTGGSVSTLTIQRTQQEDSAVYLCASSLAGLAGLGETQYFGPGTRLLVL.

The V and J genes are TRBV29-1 and TRBJ2-3, with 9 bases matching TRBD2. The CDR3 consists of 13 residues. Unmatched junction bases numbered 6, after V lost 6 bases and J lost 5 bases. Germline V gene sequence: CDR1 SQVTM, CDR2 ANQGSEA. CDR3 loop: CSVQAGGGDTQYF. The CDR3 DNA sequence: TGCAGCGTCCAAGCGGGGGGAGGAGATACGCAGTATTTT.